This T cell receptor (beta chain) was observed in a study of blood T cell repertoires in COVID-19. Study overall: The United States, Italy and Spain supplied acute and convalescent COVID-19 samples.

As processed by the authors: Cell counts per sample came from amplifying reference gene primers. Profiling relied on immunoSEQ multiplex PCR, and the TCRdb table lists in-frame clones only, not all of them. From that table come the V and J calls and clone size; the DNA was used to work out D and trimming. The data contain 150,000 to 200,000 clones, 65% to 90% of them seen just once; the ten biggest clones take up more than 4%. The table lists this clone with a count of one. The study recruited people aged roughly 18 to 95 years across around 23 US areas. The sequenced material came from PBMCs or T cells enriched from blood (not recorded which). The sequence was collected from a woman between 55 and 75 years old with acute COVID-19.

CDR3 region: CASSLAGSEKLFF. DNA for the CDR3: TGTGCCAGTAGTTTGGCAGGTAGTGAAAAACTGTTTTTT. This sequence joins TRBV19 and TRBJ1-4; the D is unclear. This CDR3 has 13 amino acids. The germline CDR1 and CDR2 sequences are LNHDA and SQIVND (reference sequence). V lost 5 bases and J lost 7, with 11 bases in between.